These T cell receptor beta chains were read from a single sample in a study of blood T cells in healthy people across ages. TCRdb independently ran MiXCR on the 5' RACE reads; one entry per CDR3 protein. The sample gives approximately 600,000 distinct CDR3 sequences, under 65% of which show up once; 30% to 45% is in the top ten. Specimen: blood. These receptors all stem from a man aged 60-69 years in good health. CDR3s include the opening cysteine and the closing phenylalanine or tryptophan. The D gene is left open where the match is weak. Clone size is not always given. Where it is, it says once, few, many or a class for expanded clones.

-	few	TRBV20-1	13	TRBJ1-2	TGCAGTGCCCTGACGGACAGAAACTATGGCTACACCTTC	CSALTDRNYGYTF
-	-	TRBV6-7	16	TRBJ2-1	TGTGCCAGCAGTTACACGCACCGGGACACTCACTACGAGCAGTTCTTC	CASSYTHRDTHYEQFF
-	-	TRBV24-1	14	TRBJ2-5	TGTGCCACCAGTCAAGGGGCTGGCGGGGAGACCCAGTACTTC	CATSQGAGGETQYF
-	-	TRBV2	13	TRBJ2-7	TGTGCCGGAGCTGGGACCGGGGATGGCGAGCAGTACTTC	CAGAGTGDGEQYF
TRBD2	few	TRBV12-3/TRBV12-4	14	TRBJ2-1	TGTGCCAGCAGTCCGAGCGGGGCCAACAATGAGCAGTTCTTC	CASSPSGANNEQFF
-	many	TRBV5-1	15	TRBJ1-6	TGCGCCAGCAGCTTGGAGAGCTCCTATAATTCACCCCTCCACTTT	CASSLESSYNSPLHF
-	-	TRBV5-1	15	TRBJ2-6	TGCGCCAGCAGCTTTGGCCCCTCTGGGGCCAACGTCCTGACTTTC	CASSFGPSGANVLTF
-	-	TRBV14	12	TRBJ2-5	TGTGCCAGCAGCCGATCGTTGGGAGAGCAGTACTTC	CASSRSLGEQYF
-	-	TRBV11-2	13	TRBJ2-1	TGTGCCAGCAGCGTAGGTAGCAGTTCTGACCGGTTCTTC	CASSVGSSSDRFF
TRBD1	few	TRBV25-1	16	TRBJ2-7	TGTGCCAGCAGTGCGTCCCGGGACAGTGGGTCCCACGAGCAGTACTTC	CASSASRDSGSHEQYF
-	few	TRBV5-6	18	TRBJ2-5	TGTGCCAGCAGCCAAAGGACCGGAAGGACCGCTACGGAGGAGACCCAGTACTTC	CASSQRTGRTATEETQYF
TRBD2	-	TRBV3-1	18	TRBJ2-4	TGTGCCAGCAGCCAAACTAGCGGGGGGGGTTTGGTCAAAAACATTCAGTACTTC	CASSQTSGGGLVKNIQYF
TRBD2	-	TRBV5-1	15	TRBJ2-5	TGCGCCAGCAGCGTTACTAGCGGGAGCGAAGAGACCCAGTACTTC	CASSVTSGSEETQYF
-	-	TRBV7-9	14	TRBJ2-5	TGTGCCAGCAGCTTAAGTTCCATCGGAGGGACCCAGTACTTC	CASSLSSIGGTQYF
-	-	TRBV5-1	13	TRBJ2-5	TGCGCCAGCAGCTTCCAGGATGGGGAGACCCAGTACTTC	CASSFQDGETQYF
-	-	TRBV20-1	13	TRBJ1-1	TGCAGTGCTCCCAGAACCACGGGGACTGAAGCTTTCTTT	CSAPRTTGTEAFF
-	many	TRBV12-3/TRBV12-4	13	TRBJ2-5	TGTGCCAGCAGTTTAGGGCTTCAAGAGACCCAGTACTTC	CASSLGLQETQYF
-	few	TRBV5-1	15	TRBJ2-1	TGCGCCAGCAGCTACGCCGGGGAGAGCTACAATGAGCAGTTCTTC	CASSYAGESYNEQFF
TRBD2	once	TRBV11-2	17	TRBJ2-1	TGTGCCAGCAGCCCCGATGGGGCGGGGGGCCTCCACAATGAGCAGTTCTTC	CASSPDGAGGLHNEQFF
TRBD1	-	TRBV6-1	14	TRBJ2-7	TGTGCCAGCAGTCAATCACAGGGGGCCTACGAGCAGTACTTC	CASSQSQGAYEQYF
-	-	TRBV6-2/TRBV6-3	15	TRBJ2-4	TGTGCCAGCAGATTCCGACATTTAGCCAAAAACATTCAGTACTTC	CASRFRHLAKNIQYF
-	-	TRBV6-6	16	TRBJ1-2	TGTGCCAGCAGCCCCCCACCTCAGGGAGCAGGCTATGGCTACACCTTC	CASSPPPQGAGYGYTF
-	-	TRBV24-1	14	TRBJ2-3	TGTGCCACCTTGCGGGGGCCACGCACAGATACGCAGTATTTT	CATLRGPRTDTQYF
-	-	TRBV20-1	15	TRBJ2-1	TGCAGTGTTAGAGTGTCCAGCGGCCCATACAATGAGCAGTTCTTC	CSVRVSSGPYNEQFF
TRBD2	few	TRBV6-5	15	TRBJ2-1	TGTGCCAGCAGTTCCCTAGCGGGGGGTTGGAATGAGCAGTTCTTC	CASSSLAGGWNEQFF
TRBD1	-	TRBV11-2	14	TRBJ2-4	TGTGCCAGCAGCTCGACAGGGGGCCAAAACATTCAGTACTTC	CASSSTGGQNIQYF
TRBD2	-	TRBV28	17	TRBJ2-5	TGTGCCAGCAGCACTCATTGGACTAGCGGGACCTACAATGAGCAGTACTTC	CASSTHWTSGTYNEQYF
TRBD1	once	TRBV9	14	TRBJ2-7	TGTGCCAGCAGCGAGGGACAGGGTTCAGACGAGCAGTACTTC	CASSEGQGSDEQYF
-	-	TRBV5-4	14	TRBJ2-1	TGTGCCAGCAGCAGGCAGGGATCCGGGCATGAGCAGTTCTTC	CASSRQGSGHEQFF
-	-	TRBV4-1	16	TRBJ2-7	TGCGCCAGCAGCCAAGATGGTAACGGGGGATTTTACGAGCAGTACTTC	CASSQDGNGGFYEQYF